This TCR beta chain comes out of a study of cytomegalovirus exposure and HLA in healthy donors. Amplification used 60 Vbeta primers and 13 Jbeta primers. The repertoire was sequenced with immunoSEQ multiplex PCR; TCRdb's copy has only in-frame clones and lacks some. The sample holds 95,000 to 100,000 clones, roughly 78% seen once. Note on this clone: One end of the junction does not line up with germline, which may come from a read error.

The CDR3 runs to 15 residues. Germline values: CDR1 SGHRS, CDR2 YFSETQ. The receptor comes from a woman aged 60 to 75 in good health and CMV-seronegative. Material: PBMCs. J is TRBJ2-7 and V is TRBV5-1, with TRBD2 identical over 9 bases. The CDR3 sequence is CTSSVTSGSSYEQYF. The CDR3 DNA follows: TGCACCAGCAGCGTGACTAGCGGTAGCTCCTACGAGCAGTACTTC. Looking up the rest from reference TRBV5-1 and TRBJ2-7 gives the full variable domain: KAGVTQTPRYLIKTRGQQVTLSCSPISGHRSVSWYQQTPGQGLQFLFEYFSETQRNKGNFPGRFSGRQFSNSRSEMNVSTLELGDSALYLCTSSVTSGSSYEQYFGPGTRLTVT.